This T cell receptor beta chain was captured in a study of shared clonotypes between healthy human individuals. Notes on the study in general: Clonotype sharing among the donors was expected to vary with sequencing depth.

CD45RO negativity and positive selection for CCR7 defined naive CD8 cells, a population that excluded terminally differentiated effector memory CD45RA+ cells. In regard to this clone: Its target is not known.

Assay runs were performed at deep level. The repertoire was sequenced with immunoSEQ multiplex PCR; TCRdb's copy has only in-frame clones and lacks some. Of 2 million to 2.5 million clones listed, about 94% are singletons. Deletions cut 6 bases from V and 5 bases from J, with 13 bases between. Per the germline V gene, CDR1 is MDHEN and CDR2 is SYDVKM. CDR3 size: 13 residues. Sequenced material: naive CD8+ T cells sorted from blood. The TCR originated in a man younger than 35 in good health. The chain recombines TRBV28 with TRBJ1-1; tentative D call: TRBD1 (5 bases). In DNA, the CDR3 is TGTGCCAGCAGCCCCAGGGTGAGGACTGAAGCTTTCTTT. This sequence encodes CASSPRVRTEAFF. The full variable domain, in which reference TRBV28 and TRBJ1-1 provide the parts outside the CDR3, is DVKVTQSSRYLVKRTGEKVFLECVQDMDHENMFWYRQDPGLGLRLIYFSYDVKMKEKGDIPEGYSVSREKKERFSLILESASTNQTSMYLCASSPRVRTEAFFGQGTRLTVV.